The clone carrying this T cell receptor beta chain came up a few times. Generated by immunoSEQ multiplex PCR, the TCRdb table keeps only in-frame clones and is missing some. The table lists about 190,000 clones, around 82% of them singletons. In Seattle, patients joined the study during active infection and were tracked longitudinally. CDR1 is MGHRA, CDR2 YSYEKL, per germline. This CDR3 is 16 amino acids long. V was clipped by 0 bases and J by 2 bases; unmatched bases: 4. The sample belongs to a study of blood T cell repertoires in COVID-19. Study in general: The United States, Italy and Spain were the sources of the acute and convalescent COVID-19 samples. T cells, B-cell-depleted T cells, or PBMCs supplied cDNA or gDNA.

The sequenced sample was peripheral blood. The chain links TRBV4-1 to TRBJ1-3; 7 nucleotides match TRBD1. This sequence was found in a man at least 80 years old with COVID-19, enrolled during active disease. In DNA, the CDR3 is TGCGCCAGCAGCCAAGACAGTACAGGGGCTGGAAACACCATATATTTT. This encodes CASSQDSTGAGNTIYF.